Sequencing of this T cell receptor beta chain was carried out in a study of neurological immune-mediated disorders. Synthesis of cDNA was carried out by template-switch 5'RACE. The reaction used 10-nucleotide random UMIs. TCRdb analysed the 5' RACE reads with MiXCR anew, one entry per CDR3 protein. Of roughly 49,000 distinct CDR3 sequences in the sample, roughly 13% were seen once. This clonotype was observed at least ten times. Its antigen remains unknown. The CDR3 sequence is 14 residues long. Trimming pared 6 bases from V and 0 bases from J, leaving 12 bases between. Germline CDR1 SQVTM, CDR2 ANQGSEA. As for time point: longitudinal time-point 3. The unsorted libraries were produced from 2 million PBMCs held at -80 C. General observations from the study: The highest TCR clonal expansion occurred in HTLV-1-associated myelopathy; multiple sclerosis fell below healthy controls.

Material for sequencing was PBMCs. The origin of this receptor is a male donor with HTLV-1-associated myelopathy (HAM/TSP). The chain carries TRBV29-1 and TRBJ2-4; the D gene is possibly TRBD1 (6 bases). The CDR3 protein is CSVADRIAKNIQYF. In DNA, the CDR3 is TGCAGCGTCGCCGACAGGATAGCCAAAAACATTCAGTACTTC.